This entry lists 22 T cell receptor beta chains sequenced from one sample in a study of response to subunit inactivated influenza vaccine. TCRdb redid the calling of the RT-PCR reads with MiXCR, one entry per CDR3 protein. The sample lists 530,000 or so distinct CDR3 sequences; around 15% were seen once. The source was PBMCs from blood, collected 11 to 12 days after vaccination. Receptor source: a man in his fifties or sixties who received an inactivated influenza vaccine.

This clonotype came up a few times. The rearrangement joins TRBV10-3 to TRBJ2-5, with D possibly TRBD2 on 6 matching bases. CDR1 and CDR2 (germline): ENHRY, SYGVKD. The CDR3 runs 15 residues. Trimming took 0 bases from V and 5 from J, leaving 13 bases between them. The CDR3 bases are TGTGCCATCAGTGAGTCGATCGCGGGGTCCGAGACCCAGTACTTC. Residues: CAISESIAGSETQYF.

The chain carries TRBV7-7 and TRBJ2-7; the match to TRBD2 covers 8 bases. V shed 5 bases and J 3 bases; nucleotides not matched to a gene: 6. The CDR3 sequence is 14 residues long. Germline-derived CDR1 and CDR2 are SSHAT and FNYEAQ (reference sequence). CDR3 region: CASSPTSGNYEQYF. DNA of the CDR3: TGTGCCAGCAGCCCCACTAGCGGAAACTACGAGCAGTACTTC.

This chain uses TRBV5-1 with TRBJ1-1, with D possibly matching TRBD1 (5 bases). Germline V gene sequence: CDR1 SGHRS, CDR2 YFSETQ. V was cut by 0 bases and J by 8 bases, with 17 bases left in between. There are 15 residues in the CDR3. Written as DNA, the CDR3 is TGCGCCAGCAGCTTGGAGGGACTGGGCAGGGCCGAAGCTTTCTTT. Protein: CASSLEGLGRAEAFF.

The genes are TRBV11-1 and TRBJ2-7, with 15 bases that match TRBD2. Germline V CDR1 and CDR2: SGHAT, FQDESV (reference sequence). V lost 5 bases and J lost 4; bases outside the gene matches: 18. This CDR3 is 20 amino acids long. This CDR3 reads CASSLSGLAGGSFILYEQYF. CDR3 nucleotide sequence: TGTGCCAGCAGCCTCAGTGGACTAGCGGGAGGGTCCTTCATACTATACGAGCAGTACTTC.

The chain couples TRBV18 to TRBJ1-5, with D maybe TRBD1 (5 bases). This CDR3 has 15 residues. Germline assignment: CDR1 KGHSH and CDR2 LQKENI. The V gene lost 4 bases and the J gene lost 6 bases, with 16 bases spanning the gap. CDR3 in DNA: TGTGCCAGCTCACTCAGGACGGGGACGGGTCAGCCCCAGCATTTT. Its protein is CASSLRTGTGQPQHF. Looking up the rest from reference TRBV18 and TRBJ1-5 gives the full variable domain: NAGVMQNPRHLVRRRGQEARLRCSPMKGHSHVYWYRQLPEEGLKFMVYLQKENIIDESGMPKERFSAEFPKEGPSILRIQQVVRGDSAAYFCASSLRTGTGQPQHFGDGTRLSIL.

This chain links TRBV5-1 with TRBJ1-5, with a weak D call TRBD1 (5 bases). The CDR3 is 15 amino acids. Germline-derived CDR1 and CDR2 are SGHRS and YFSETQ. Trimming shortened V by 4 bases and J by 1 base, and 12 bases separated the two germline ends. The CDR3 protein is CASSPGLLSNQPQHF. CDR3 DNA: TGCGCCAGCAGCCCGGGACTATTAAGCAATCAGCCCCAGCATTTT.

This clonotype was seen once. The chain joins TRBV5-5 to TRBJ2-5, with D tentatively TRBD1 (6 bases). Trimming cost V 0 bases and J 5 bases, with 14 bases left between them. CDR1 and CDR2 from the germline V gene are SGHKS and YYEKEE (reference sequence). The CDR3 covers 15 residues. For the CDR3, the DNA is TGTGCCAGCAGCTTGGCCGGTCACAGGGTGGAGACCCAGTACTTC. Its protein is CASSLAGHRVETQYF.

V and J are TRBV10-3 and TRBJ2-7; 9 nucleotides align to TRBD1. CDR3 size: 14 residues. Germline V gene lookup returns CDR1 ENHRY and CDR2 SYGVKD. J was trimmed by 3 bases and V by 3 bases; bases with no gene match: 3. This CDR3 is CAISEMDRGYEQYF. As DNA, the CDR3 is TGTGCCATCAGTGAAATGGACAGGGGCTACGAGCAGTACTTC.

V usage is TRBV28 and J usage is TRBJ2-2, with 9 bases that match TRBD1. The CDR3 has 17 amino acids. Germline CDR1 and CDR2: MDHEN and SYDVKM. With V trimmed by 3 bases and J by 1 base, 6 bases remained unmatched. Here the CDR3 reads CASSFSYRGQNTGELFF. CDR3 DNA: TGTGCCAGCAGTTTTTCCTACAGGGGGCAGAACACCGGGGAGCTGTTTTTT.

This clonotype was observed a few times. The rearrangement joins TRBV23-1 to TRBJ2-7; perhaps TRBD1 as D (6 bases). TRBV23-1 is classed as an ORF, of uncertain function. CDR3 size: 13 residues. V lost 3 bases and J lost 4, with 10 bases in between. In DNA form, the CDR3 reads TGCGCCAGCAGTCATTGGACAGAGTACGAGCAGTACTTC. It translates to CASSHWTEYEQYF.

The chain uses TRBV20-1 and TRBJ2-1, with 7 bases aligning to TRBD2. J lost 4 bases, V lost 5 bases, and 14 bases had no gene match. The CDR3 has 16 amino acids. Per germline, CDR1 DFQATT and CDR2 SNEGSKA (reference sequence). CDR3 amino acids: CSAPRRGLAAYNEQFF. The CDR3 coding sequence is TGCAGTGCTCCCAGGCGCGGCCTAGCGGCTTACAATGAGCAGTTCTTC.

This clonotype has just one count. The chain has TRBV11-2 and TRBJ1-4; D may be TRBD1 (5 bases). From germline, CDR1 is SGHAT and CDR2 FQNNGV. The CDR3 runs 14 residues. The V and J ends lost 4 bases and 8 bases respectively, with 14 bases between them. This CDR3 reads CASSSNPWDEKLFF. The CDR3, as DNA: TGTGCCAGCAGCTCCAATCCTTGGGACGAAAAACTGTTTTTT.

This clonotype occurred a few times. V gene TRBV12-3 or TRBV12-4 combines with J gene TRBJ1-1; D not certain. Trimming shortened V by 3 bases and J by 5 bases, and 10 bases separated the two germline ends. The length of the CDR3 is 13 residues. As DNA, the CDR3 is TGTGCCAGCAGTTTTGCACGGATAACTGAAGCTTTCTTT. Translating it yields CASSFARITEAFF.

The gene calls are TRBV10-3 and TRBJ2-2; D gene unclear. The V and J ends lost 4 bases and 4 bases respectively, with 10 bases between them. The CDR3 extends over 14 amino acids. Germline assignment: CDR1 ENHRY and CDR2 SYGVKD. The CDR3 coding sequence is TGTGCCATCAGTGTTGCGGAGCTCACCGGGGAGCTGTTTTTT. The encoded protein is CAISVAELTGELFF.

V usage is TRBV11-1 and J usage is TRBJ2-1, with D tentatively TRBD2 (6 bases). The V and J ends lost 5 bases and 7 bases respectively, with 27 bases between them. Germline-derived CDR1 and CDR2 are SGHAT and FQDESV (reference sequence). This CDR3 contains 18 residues. The CDR3 DNA reads as TGTGCCAGCAGCCGCCTGGTTACGAGGGCGGGGAAGGCGAATGAGCAGTTCTTC. This encodes CASSRLVTRAGKANEQFF.

This clonotype was observed at least ten times. The chain has TRBV3-1 and TRBJ2-5; D might be TRBD1 (5 bases). CDR3 length equals 13 residues. V gave up 6 bases and J gave up 4 bases, with 12 bases separating them. The germline V gene encodes CDR1 LGHDT and CDR2 YNNKEL (reference sequence). This CDR3 reads CASSPQGRETQYF. The DNA for the CDR3 is TGTGCCAGCAGTCCTCAGGGTCGAGAGACCCAGTACTTC.

V gene TRBV20-1 combines with J gene TRBJ1-6; 8 bases are a match to TRBD1. Trimming cost V 1 base and J 5 bases; bases outside gene matches: 7. Germline-derived CDR1 and CDR2 are DFQATT and SNEGSKA (reference sequence). The CDR3 contains 16 residues. The CDR3 sequence: CSARAGGDTHNSPLHF. Here the CDR3 DNA reads TGCAGTGCTAGAGCAGGGGGCGATACCCATAATTCACCCCTCCACTTT.

This clonotype was picked up a small number of times. The rearrangement joins TRBV25-1 to TRBJ2-1; D remains ambiguous. Deletions cut 4 bases from V and 5 bases from J, with 6 bases between. This CDR3 spans 12 amino acids. CDR1 MGHDK and CDR2 SYGVNS come from the germline V gene. This CDR3 reads CASSAGHNEQFF. CDR3 DNA sequence: TGTGCCAGCAGTGCTGGGCACAATGAGCAGTTCTTC.

This clonotype was detected a few times. This chain links TRBV9 with TRBJ2-1; D possibly uses TRBD1 or TRBD2 (5 bases each). Germline values: CDR1 SGDLS, CDR2 YYNGEE. Between the trimmed V and J ends, which lost 0 bases and 0 bases, there was a span of 10 bases. There are 16 residues in the CDR3. CDR3 residues: CASSVGGFSSYNEQFF. In nucleotides, the CDR3 is TGTGCCAGCAGCGTAGGGGGGTTTAGCTCCTACAATGAGCAGTTCTTC.

The chain recombines TRBV18 with TRBJ2-5; the D gene could be TRBD1 or TRBD2 (5 bases each). The CDR3 is 14 residues long. Germline-derived CDR1 and CDR2 are KGHSH and LQKENI. The V and J ends lost 3 bases and 6 bases respectively, with 14 bases between them. The CDR3 nucleotides read TGTGCCAGCTCACCCGGGGCCAGGGAAAAGACCCAGTACTTC. Translating gives CASSPGAREKTQYF.

This rearrangement joins TRBV6-5 to TRBJ2-3; D could derive from TRBD1 or TRBD2 (5 bases each). The CDR3 totals 15 residues. Germline assignment: CDR1 MNHEY and CDR2 SVGAGI. Trimming left V 2 bases short and J 6 bases short, with 15 bases between. CDR3 amino acids: CASSYRSWGSDTQYF. CDR3 nucleotide sequence: TGTGCCAGCAGTTACCGTAGTTGGGGGTCCGATACGCAGTATTTT.

This clonotype was seen a handful of times. This chain uses TRBV28 with TRBJ2-7; 9 bases align to TRBD1. CDR3 length: 13 amino acids. The trim removed 7 bases at V and 4 bases at J, leaving 5 bases unmatched. The germline CDR1 and CDR2 sequences are MDHEN and SYDVKM. The CDR3 bases are TGTGCCAGCATCAAACAGGGGGCGTACGAGCAGTACTTC. It codes for CASIKQGAYEQYF.